This T cell receptor beta chain was sequenced for a study of response to subunit inactivated influenza vaccine. This CDR3 comprises 11 residues. Looked up from germline, CDR1 is LGHDT and CDR2 is YNNKEL (reference sequence). V lost 1 base and J lost 10, with 5 bases in between. TCRdb processed the RT-PCR reads anew with MiXCR; each CDR3 protein has one entry. The table includes roughly 670,000 distinct CDR3 sequences, 11% to 15% detected once. This clonotype was obtained from a man aged 50-60 years who received an inactivated influenza vaccine. Sequencing used PBMCs from blood, obtained 14 days before vaccination. The chain couples TRBV3-1 to TRBJ2-1, with D perhaps TRBD2 (5 bases). CDR3 sequence reads: CASSQGLEQFF. The CDR3 DNA reads TGTGCCAGCAGCCAAGGACTAGAGCAGTTCTTC.